Listed below are T cell receptor beta chains from one sample, sequenced in a study of cytomegalovirus exposure and HLA in healthy donors. Assay: immunoSEQ multiplex PCR; the TCRdb copy retains only in-frame clones and omits some. The table has about 180,000 clones, approximately 87% seen once. Sequencing used PBMCs. Every receptor here comes from a woman under 40 in good health and CMV-seronegative. Both conserved end residues are part of each CDR3. D genes are given only for firm matches. The size field is filled for only some rows; it gives once, few, many or a size class.

size	J	D	V	DNA	CDR3
NA	TRBJ2-7	NA	TRBV2	TGTGCCAGCAGGGCCAGGGGCCGCTACGAGCAGTACTTC	CASRARGRYEQYF
NA	TRBJ2-3	NA	TRBV6-1	TGTGCCAGCAGAACAGGAGATACGCAGTATTTT	CASRTGDTQYF
NA	TRBJ1-2	NA	TRBV5-1	TGCGCCAGCAGCTTTTATGGACAGTCCGATTCTAACTATGGCTACACCTTC	CASSFYGQSDSNYGYTF
few	TRBJ2-7	NA	TRBV6-1	TGTGCCAGCTTCCCAGGAGGCAGCTCCTACGAGCAGTACTTC	CASFPGGSSYEQYF
NA	TRBJ1-2	NA	TRBV6-5	TGTGCCAGCATGCCTGGGGAGTACTATGGCTACACCTTC	CASMPGEYYGYTF
NA	TRBJ2-2	NA	TRBV19	TGTGCCAGTAGTATCTCAGGGGCCGGGGAGCTGTTTTTT	CASSISGAGELFF
NA	TRBJ2-1	NA	TRBV29-1	TGCAGCGTTTCAAGGGGCTCCGCAGGAAATGAGCAGTTCTTC	CSVSRGSAGNEQFF
NA	TRBJ2-7	NA	TRBV19	TGTGCCAGTAGCCCGCGGGACAGCTCCTACGAGCAGTACTTC	CASSPRDSSYEQYF
NA	TRBJ2-1	TRBD2	TRBV30	TGTGCCTGGAGTGGCGGCGGGGGGGCTGATGAGCAGTTCTTC	CAWSGGGGADEQFF
NA	TRBJ2-7	TRBD1	TRBV5-6	TGTGCCAGCAGCTTGCGGGTGACAGGGGCCTACGAGCAGTACTTC	CASSLRVTGAYEQYF
NA	TRBJ1-4	NA	TRBV2	TGTGCCAGCAGCGAACAGGGAAGGGATGAAAAACTGTTTTTT	CASSEQGRDEKLFF
NA	TRBJ2-7	NA	TRBV9	TGTGCCAGCAGCGTAGAGCCGGGGGAGGTTTACGAGCAGTACTTC	CASSVEPGEVYEQYF
NA	TRBJ2-5	TRBD1	TRBV5-1	TGCGCCAGCAGCCGGACAGGTTACCAAGAGACCCAGTACTTC	CASSRTGYQETQYF
NA	TRBJ1-2	NA	TRBV4-1	TGCGCCAGCAGCCCAACCCGGGGGGCCGGGTATGGCTACACCTTC	CASSPTRGAGYGYTF
NA	TRBJ2-5	TRBD2	TRBV9	TGTGCCAGCAGCCCGACTAGCGGGGGGGTAGAAGAGACCCAGTACTTC	CASSPTSGGVEETQYF
NA	TRBJ2-3	NA	TRBV6-5	TGTGCCAGCAGCCGTAGCGGAGATACGCAGTATTTT	CASSRSGDTQYF
NA	TRBJ2-7	NA	TRBV2	TGTGCCAGCAGTGGAGGGTCCGAGCAGTACTTC	CASSGGSEQYF
once	TRBJ1-5	TRBD1	TRBV19	TGTGCCAGTAAAGGATGGTACAGGGGCGAGGGTCAGCCCCAGCATTTT	CASKGWYRGEGQPQHF
NA	TRBJ2-1	NA	TRBV29-1	TGCAGCGACTCTCTAGAGGCCAATGAGCAGTTCTTC	CSDSLEANEQFF
NA	TRBJ1-5	NA	TRBV6-5	TGTGCCAGCAGTACCGGGCGCACAGGCTATCAGCCCCAGCATTTT	CASSTGRTGYQPQHF
NA	TRBJ1-6	NA	TRBV18	TGTGCCAGCTCACCATCTCAGGGTTATAATTCACCCCTCCACTTT	CASSPSQGYNSPLHF
NA	TRBJ2-5	NA	TRBV27	TGTGCCAGCAAACTTTGGGCTGTAACAGAGACCCAGTACTTC	CASKLWAVTETQYF
NA	TRBJ2-1	TRBD2	TRBV25-1	TGTGCCAGCAGGGGGAGCGGGGGGGAATACAATGAGCAGTTCTTC	CASRGSGGEYNEQFF
NA	TRBJ1-2	NA	TRBV10-3	TGTGCCATCAGTGAGTCAATCCAGGGCCGGACCAAAGGCTACACCTTC	CAISESIQGRTKGYTF
NA	TRBJ2-7	TRBD2	TRBV6-1	TGTGCCAGCAGTGAAGCGGCTTGGGAGGGGTCCTACGAGCAGTACTTC	CASSEAAWEGSYEQYF
NA	TRBJ2-7	NA	TRBV13	TGTGCCAGCAGCTTAGGCCTCGGGGAGCAGTACTTC	CASSLGLGEQYF
few	TRBJ2-7	TRBD2	TRBV2	TGTGCCAGCAGTGAAGAGAGCCAGGGAGCGGGGGAGCAGTACTTC	CASSEESQGAGEQYF
NA	TRBJ1-5	NA	TRBV19	TGTGCCAGTAGTAACCTGGACAGTTTTAGCAATCAGCCCCAGCATTTT	CASSNLDSFSNQPQHF
few	TRBJ1-6	NA	TRBV7-2	TGTGCCAGCAGCCCCCGTCTAAGTTCACCCCTCCACTTT	CASSPRLSSPLHF
NA	TRBJ2-7	NA	TRBV27	TGTGCCAGCAGTTTAGAGGTGTCGACCTTCCCCTACGAGCAGTACTTC	CASSLEVSTFPYEQYF
NA	TRBJ2-2	TRBD2	TRBV6-5	TGTGCCAGCAGGAGGCGGGGGGGCGGCGGGGAGCTGTTTTTT	CASRRRGGGGELFF
NA	TRBJ2-5	NA	TRBV4-1	TGCGCCAGCAGCCGGCTAGTAGCAGGGGGGGAGACCCAGTACTTC	CASSRLVAGGETQYF
NA	TRBJ2-7	TRBD1	TRBV14	TGTGCCAGCAGCAAGACGGGACAGATGAGCGAGCAGTACTTC	CASSKTGQMSEQYF
NA	TRBJ2-2	NA	TRBV7-7	TGTGCCAGCAGCCTCATAGACGGGGAGCTGTTTTTT	CASSLIDGELFF
NA	TRBJ2-7	NA	TRBV7-6	TGTGCCAGCAGCTACACGACAGGAGGCTCCTACGAGCAGTACTTC	CASSYTTGGSYEQYF
NA	TRBJ2-3	TRBD1	TRBV2	TGTGCCAGCAGTGGCATAGGGGACAGGGACACAGATACGCAGTATTTT	CASSGIGDRDTDTQYF
few	TRBJ1-1	NA	TRBV2	TGTGCCAGCAGTGACAGAACCATACCTGAAGCTTTCTTT	CASSDRTIPEAFF